This note documents a single TCR beta chain sequence. These data originate in a study of blood T cell repertoires in COVID-19. At the level of the study: Donors in the United States, Italy and Spain gave samples during acute or convalescent COVID-19. The cDNA or gDNA used as material had been derived from T cells, B-cell-depleted T cells, or PBMCs.

The method was immunoSEQ multiplex PCR; TCRdb's version includes in-frame clones alone and lacks a portion of them. The table records more than 400,000 clones, less than 95% of them present only once. The CDR3 length is 16 residues. V was pared by 1 base and J by 1 base, with 6 bases of the junction left unmatched. Germline assignment: CDR1 SGDLS and CDR2 YYNGEE. The sequence came from a man aged 18 to 29 who had recovered from COVID-19. The sequencing sample was made of PBMCs or T cells enriched from blood (not recorded which). The chain combines TRBV9 with TRBJ2-3; 7 nucleotides match TRBD2. In DNA, the CDR3 is TGTGCCAGCAGCGTATTGGAGCGGGGACGCACAGATACGCAGTATTTT. Protein product: CASSVLERGRTDTQYF.